This TCR beta chain was recorded in a study of shared clonotypes between healthy human individuals. Every subset had its genomic DNA shared out evenly among several immunoSEQ plates. TCRdb keeps only in-frame clones here, not all; method: immunoSEQ multiplex PCR. This sample carries about 490,000 clones, approximately 81% of them seen once, and the ten largest clones take 10% to 15%. Germline V gene sequence: CDR1 KGHSH, CDR2 LQKENI. The CDR3 contains 13 residues. Trimming stripped 0 bases from V and 10 bases from J, with 10 bases between. The specimen was PBMCs. This receptor was identified in a woman between 40 and 50 years old in good health. Some clones in this sample may be carry-over from other donors' samples. The genes are TRBV18 and TRBJ2-1, with a possible D match to TRBD2 (5 bases). The CDR3 sequence is CASSPPFGGEQFF. As DNA, the CDR3 is TGTGCCAGCTCACCACCGTTTGGCGGGGAGCAGTTCTTC.